This T cell receptor (beta chain) was found in a study of cytotoxic CD8 clonotypes in ibrutinib-treated CLL. Turning to the study itself: Responses: around 25 partial, 2 complete; after median roughly 63 months, around 15 stayed remitted, some twelve progressed.

Here immunoSEQ multiplex PCR was the method, and the copy in TCRdb shows in-frame clones only, minus some. The data contain roughly 330,000 clones, 67% of them seen just once; the ten biggest clones take up around 6.6%. Trimming removed 3 bases at V and 4 bases at J, with 13 bases between. CDR1 and CDR2 from the germline V gene are SGHTA and FQGNSA. The CDR3 runs to 15 residues. The specimen was PBMCs, collected after 36 months of ibrutinib treatment. This TCR was recovered from a human donor with chronic lymphocytic leukemia. The chain links TRBV7-2 to TRBJ1-5; TRBD1 might be the D (5 bases). The CDR3 region is CASSFEGRGNQPQHF. The CDR3 DNA sequence: TGTGCCAGCAGCTTTGAGGGGAGGGGAAATCAGCCCCAGCATTTT.